This TCR beta chain was sequenced for a study of early T cells in non-severe SARS-CoV-2 infection. Study summary: Alpha and beta chains were unpaired, from unsorted whole-blood bulk RNA.

cDNA molecules, individually, were tagged with unique molecular identifiers. TCRdb used MiXCR to reprocess the 5' RACE reads, holding one entry per CDR3 protein. Of tens of thousands of distinct CDR3 sequences listed, under 5% were seen once; the top ten hold roughly 17%. CDR1 SGHRS and CDR2 YFSETQ come from the germline V gene. The V segment lost 5 bases and the J segment 3 bases; nucleotides outside the gene matches: 10. The CDR3 has 16 amino acids. This clonotype was seen ten or more times. The TCR was taken from an adult who was a healthcare worker with PCR-confirmed SARS-CoV-2 infection or an uninfected control (not recorded which). Sequenced input: whole blood. The chain couples TRBV5-1 to TRBJ2-3; 9 bases agree with TRBD1. The CDR3 loop reads CASSTPGQGTTDTQYF. For the CDR3, the DNA is TGCGCCAGCAGTACACCGGGACAGGGTACGACAGATACGCAGTATTTT.